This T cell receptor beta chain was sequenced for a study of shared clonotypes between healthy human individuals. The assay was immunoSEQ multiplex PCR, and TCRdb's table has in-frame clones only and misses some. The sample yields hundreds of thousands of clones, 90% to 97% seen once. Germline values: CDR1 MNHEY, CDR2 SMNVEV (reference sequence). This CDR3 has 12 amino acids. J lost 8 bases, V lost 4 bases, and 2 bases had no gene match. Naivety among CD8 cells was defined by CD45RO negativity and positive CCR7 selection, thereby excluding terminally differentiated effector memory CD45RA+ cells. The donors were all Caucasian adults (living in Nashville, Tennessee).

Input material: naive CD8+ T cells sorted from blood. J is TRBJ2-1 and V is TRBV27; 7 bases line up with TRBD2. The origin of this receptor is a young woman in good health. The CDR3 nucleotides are TGTGCCAGCAGTTGGGAGGGGCATGAGCAGTTCTTC. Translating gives CASSWEGHEQFF.